The T cell receptor beta chain under discussion was sequenced for a study of patients and donors after allogeneic stem cell transplantation. TCRdb processed the RT-PCR reads anew with MiXCR; each CDR3 protein has one entry. This table holds roughly 140,000 distinct CDR3 sequences, about 36% found once. This clonotype was counted a few times. The receptor was derived from a human donor who was either an allogeneic HSCT recipient or a stem cell or donor lymphocyte infusion donor (not recorded which). It is not recorded whose cells these are; they may come from a transplant donor. The sequencing input was blood, either unsorted or a sorted T cell fraction (not recorded which).

The CDR3 here is CASSLTGTVTSNQPQHF. For the CDR3, the DNA is TGCGCCAGCAGCTTGACGGGGACAGTCACCAGCAATCAGCCCCAGCATTTT. The J gene is TRBJ1-5, the V gene TRBV5-1; 7 bases agree with TRBD1. The germline CDR1 and CDR2 sequences are SGHRS and YFSETQ. V was pared by 1 base and J by 1 base, with 8 bases of the junction left unmatched. CDR3 length: 17 residues.